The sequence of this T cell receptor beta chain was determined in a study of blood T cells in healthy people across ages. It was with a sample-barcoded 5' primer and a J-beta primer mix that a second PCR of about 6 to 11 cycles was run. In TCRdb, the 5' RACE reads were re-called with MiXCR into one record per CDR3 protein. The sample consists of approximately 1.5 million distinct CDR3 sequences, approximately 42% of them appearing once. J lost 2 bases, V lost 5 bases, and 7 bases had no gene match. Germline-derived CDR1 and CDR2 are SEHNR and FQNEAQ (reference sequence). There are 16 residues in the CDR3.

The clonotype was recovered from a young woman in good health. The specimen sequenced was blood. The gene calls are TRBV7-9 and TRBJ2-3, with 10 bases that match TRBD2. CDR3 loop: CASSILLAGDTDTQYF. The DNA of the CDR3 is TGTGCCAGCAGCATTCTCCTAGCGGGGGACACAGATACGCAGTATTTT.